The clone carrying this T cell receptor beta chain was observed once. Original methodology: Estimated nucleated cell counts came from reference gene primer amplification. Generated by immunoSEQ multiplex PCR, the TCRdb table keeps only in-frame clones and is missing some. That table furnishes V, J and clone size, whereas the DNA furnished D and trimming. The sample shows over 65,000 clones, approximately 88% of them seen only once. This entry is derived from a study of blood T cell repertoires in COVID-19. Looking at the study overall: PBMCs, B-cell-depleted T cells, or T cells were the source of the cDNA or gDNA that made up the material.

This sequence was found in a woman between 55 and 75 years old with acute or convalescent COVID-19. The specimen was peripheral blood.

CDR3 nucleotides: TGCGCCAGCAGCTGGGCCCCGGCGAACACTGAAGCTTTCTTT. Its protein is CASSWAPANTEAFF. The chain links TRBV5-1 to TRBJ1-1; D remains ambiguous. Trimming removed 3 bases at V and 1 base at J, with 10 bases between. This CDR3 region has 14 residues. From germline, CDR1 is SGHRS and CDR2 YFSETQ.